A selection of T cell receptor beta chains follows, all from one sample in a study of human T cells and chemical hapten exposure. TCRdb independently ran MiXCR on the RACE reads; one entry per CDR3 protein. The sample lists some 180,000 distinct CDR3 sequences; 20% to 25% were seen once. Here the sequenced sample was whole blood, taken in connection with sensitization to the hapten diphenylcyclopropenone (DPC). The receptors were gathered from a woman aged 45-59 years with alopecia areata. Some clones in this sample may be carry-over from other donors' samples. Both conserved end residues are part of each CDR3. The D gene is left open where the match is weak. Size is stated for part of the rows, as once, few or many counts, or as a class when the clone is expanded.

D	V	size	J	CDR3	DNA
.	TRBV27	few	TRBJ2-6	CASSWTGAGGGGANVLTF	TGTGCCAGCAGTTGGACAGGGGCGGGGGGAGGTGGGGCCAACGTCCTGACTTTC
.	TRBV12-3/TRBV12-4	.	TRBJ2-2	CASSLIPGRAGELFF	TGTGCCAGCAGCTTAATACCCGGGCGGGCCGGGGAGCTGTTTTTT
.	TRBV20-1	.	TRBJ1-2	CSARPRSGGGYGYTF	TGCAGTGCTAGACCCAGGAGTGGGGGCGGCTATGGCTACACCTTC
.	TRBV25-1	.	TRBJ1-1	CASSEGGMNTEAFF	TGTGCCAGCAGTGAAGGGGGGATGAACACTGAAGCTTTCTTT
.	TRBV7-9	.	TRBJ1-2	CASSLTIDAYGYTF	TGTGCCAGCAGCCTTACTATTGACGCCTATGGCTACACCTTC
.	TRBV10-3	.	TRBJ2-1	CATGNEQFF	TGTGCCACGGGGAATGAGCAGTTCTTC
TRBD2	TRBV29-1	.	TRBJ2-5	CSVGGGRAGETQYF	TGCAGCGTTGGTGGCGGGAGGGCCGGTGAGACCCAGTACTTC
.	TRBV27	.	TRBJ1-1	CASREPGLLNTEAFF	TGTGCCAGCAGGGAGCCGGGCCTCTTGAACACTGAAGCTTTCTTT
.	TRBV7-3	few	TRBJ2-1	CASSSLQGVSYNEQFF	TGTGCCAGCAGCTCCCTACAGGGCGTCTCCTACAATGAGCAGTTCTTC
TRBD2	TRBV11-2	few	TRBJ2-7	CASSLSLAGGSHEQYF	TGTGCCAGCAGCTTATCATTAGCGGGAGGGTCCCACGAGCAGTACTTC
TRBD1	TRBV20-1	.	TRBJ1-1	CSARQGAWAFF	TGCAGTGCTAGACAGGGGGCATGGGCTTTCTTT
TRBD2	TRBV2	few	TRBJ2-7	CASSLAGRSYEQYF	TGTGCCAGCAGTTTAGCGGGCCGCTCCTACGAGCAGTACTTC
.	TRBV29-1	few	TRBJ2-2	CSVEAPGELFF	TGCAGCGTTGAAGCCCCCGGGGAGCTGTTTTTT
.	TRBV11-2	few	TRBJ1-1	CASSPGGRGTEAFF	TGTGCCAGCAGCCCCGGGGGCCGGGGGACTGAAGCTTTCTTT
.	TRBV29-1	few	TRBJ2-7	CSVRISSSYEQYF	TGCAGCGTTAGGATCAGCAGCTCCTACGAGCAGTACTTC
TRBD2	TRBV12-3/TRBV12-4	.	TRBJ2-2	CASSVSGTNTGELFF	TGTGCCAGCAGTGTAAGCGGGACGAACACCGGGGAGCTGTTTTTT
TRBD1	TRBV5-6	few	TRBJ1-2	CASSLRQGHYGYTF	TGTGCCAGCAGCTTGCGACAGGGCCACTATGGCTACACCTTC
TRBD1	TRBV12-3/TRBV12-4	few	TRBJ1-5	CASSYRGWDAQHF	TGTGCCAGCAGTTACAGGGGGTGGGATGCCCAGCATTTT
TRBD1	TRBV20-1	.	TRBJ1-1	CSARDRQGASTEAFF	TGCAGTGCTAGAGACCGACAGGGGGCGAGCACTGAAGCTTTCTTT
TRBD2	TRBV6-2/TRBV6-3	few	TRBJ2-7	CASSKRTSGATYEQYF	TGTGCCAGCAGTAAAAGGACTAGCGGGGCCACCTACGAGCAGTACTTC
.	TRBV6-1	once	TRBJ1-1	CASTGTSGNTEAFF	TGTGCCAGCACCGGGACATCCGGGAACACTGAAGCTTTCTTT
.	TRBV7-3	.	TRBJ2-3	CASSLMGDGATDTQYF	TGTGCCAGCAGCTTAATGGGGGATGGGGCCACAGATACGCAGTATTTT
.	TRBV10-3	.	TRBJ2-5	CAIGQQETQYF	TGTGCCATTGGACAGCAAGAGACCCAGTACTTC
TRBD2	TRBV5-5	once	TRBJ2-1	CASSSELAGVYNEQFF	TGTGCCAGCAGCTCGGAACTAGCGGGAGTTTACAATGAGCAGTTCTTC
.	TRBV3-1	.	TRBJ1-1	CASSQDKMTEAFF	TGTGCCAGCAGCCAAGATAAGATGACAGAAGCTTTCTTT
TRBD1	TRBV29-1	few	TRBJ1-1	CSVETGVGTEAFF	TGCAGCGTCGAAACAGGGGTAGGGACTGAAGCTTTCTTT
TRBD1	TRBV27	few	TRBJ1-6	CASHPGTGASSYNSPLHF	TGTGCCAGCCACCCCGGGACAGGGGCCAGCTCCTATAATTCACCCCTCCACTTT